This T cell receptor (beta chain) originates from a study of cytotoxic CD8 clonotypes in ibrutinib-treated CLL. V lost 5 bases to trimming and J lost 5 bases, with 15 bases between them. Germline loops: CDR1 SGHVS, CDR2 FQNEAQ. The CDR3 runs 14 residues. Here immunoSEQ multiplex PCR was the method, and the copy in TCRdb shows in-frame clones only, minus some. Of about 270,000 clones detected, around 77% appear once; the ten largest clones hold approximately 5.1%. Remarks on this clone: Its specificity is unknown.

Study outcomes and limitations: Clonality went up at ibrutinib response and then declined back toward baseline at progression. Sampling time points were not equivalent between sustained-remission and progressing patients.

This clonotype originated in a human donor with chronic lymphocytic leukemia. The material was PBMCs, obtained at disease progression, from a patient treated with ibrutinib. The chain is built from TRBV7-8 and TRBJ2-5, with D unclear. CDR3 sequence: CASSPGPAGETQYF. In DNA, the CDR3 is TGTGCCAGCAGCCCCGGCCCGGCCGGGGAGACCCAGTACTTC.